The entry below describes one TCR beta chain. The antigen is undetermined. This record belongs to a study of T cell responses to AZD1222 COVID-19 vaccine. General study findings and limits: Two AZD1222 administrations were followed by greater Spike-specific TCR breadth and depth. Clonal diversity was possibly underestimated; the donors were predominantly white British and more often female. Baseline serostatus was positive in only 5 to 7 AZD1222 recipients.

Repertoires were generated with immunoSEQ multiplex PCR, while TCRdb's copy carries only in-frame clones and drops some. Of 85,000 to 90,000 clones listed, more than 70% are singletons. The CDR3 is made up of 14 amino acids. Germline CDR1 is SGDLS and CDR2 is YYNGEE. V was cut by 3 bases and J by 8 bases, with 14 bases left in between. This rearrangement joins TRBV9 to TRBJ1-4; D unresolved. The receptor comes from an adult who received the AZD1222 COVID-19 vaccine. The sequenced sample was peripheral blood, obtained 28 days after the second AZD1222 dose. The CDR3 protein is CASSGGTMVEKLFF. CDR3 in DNA: TGTGCCAGCAGCGGTGGCACGATGGTGGAAAAACTGTTTTTT.